This TCR beta chain was identified during a study of blood T cells in healthy people across ages. The study's findings and limits: With unsorted PBMCs, a conclusive comparison of naive versus antigen-experienced cells was not possible.

Per-sample PBMC isolation yielded at least 6.5 million cells. With each sample, at least 5 micrograms of total RNA were extracted. Through a sample-barcoded 5' primer and a J-beta primer mix, a second PCR was run for about 7 to 12 cycles. Every cDNA molecule carried a tag from a template-switch adaptor bearing 12 random nucleotides. Using its own MiXCR run on the 5' RACE reads, TCRdb lists one record per CDR3 protein. The sample carries 1.6 million or so distinct CDR3 sequences, 30% to 40% recorded once. Of note for this clonotype: Its specificity is unknown. This CDR3 is missing its conserved last phenylalanine or tryptophan, likely due to a read error.

The receptor's source is a woman in her twenties or thirties in good health. Sample: blood.

The CDR3 is CASTSKGGPNQPQHC. The CDR3 nucleotides are TGTGCCAGCACCTCTAAGGGGGGACCAAATCAGCCCCAGCATTGT. The gene calls are TRBV12-3 or TRBV12-4 and TRBJ1-5; TRBD1 is a possible D gene (6 bases). The V gene lost 7 bases and the J gene lost 4 bases, with 17 bases spanning the gap. The CDR3 consists of 15 residues.